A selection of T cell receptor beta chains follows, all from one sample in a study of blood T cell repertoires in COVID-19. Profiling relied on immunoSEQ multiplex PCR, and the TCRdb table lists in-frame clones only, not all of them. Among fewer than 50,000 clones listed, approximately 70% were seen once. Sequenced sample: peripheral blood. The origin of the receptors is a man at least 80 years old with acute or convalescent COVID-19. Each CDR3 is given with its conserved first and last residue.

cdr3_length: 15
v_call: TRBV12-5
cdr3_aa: CASGPGSSGANVLTF

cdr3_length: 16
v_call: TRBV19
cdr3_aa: CASSIRQGADTGELFF

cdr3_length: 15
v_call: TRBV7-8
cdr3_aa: CASSMTGESSYEQYF

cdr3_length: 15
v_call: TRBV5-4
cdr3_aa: CASSRSTGSKNIQYF

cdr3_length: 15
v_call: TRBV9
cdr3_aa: CASSVGNPGTGELFF

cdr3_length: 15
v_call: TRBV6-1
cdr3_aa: CASSEMDGAYQAQYF

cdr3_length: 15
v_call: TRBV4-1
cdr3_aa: CASSRGSGSYNEQFF

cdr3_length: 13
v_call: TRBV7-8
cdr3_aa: CASSLAKPGYQFF

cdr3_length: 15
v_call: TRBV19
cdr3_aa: CASSDRLRLNTEAFF

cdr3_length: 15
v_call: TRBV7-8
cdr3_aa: CASSLGLVTSEPQHF

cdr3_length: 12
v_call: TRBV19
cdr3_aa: CASADRASPLHF

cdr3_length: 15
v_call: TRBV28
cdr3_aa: CASSFKGGAGQPQHF

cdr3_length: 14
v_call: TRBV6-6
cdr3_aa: CASSPPGNNSPLHF

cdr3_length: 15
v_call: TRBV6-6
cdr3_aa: CASSFGQGATDTQYF

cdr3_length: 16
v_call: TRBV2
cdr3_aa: CASAPPGLAGGETQYF

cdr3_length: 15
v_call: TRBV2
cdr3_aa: CASKSKGGPRDTQYF

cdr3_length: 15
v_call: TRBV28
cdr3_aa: CASSPRGGVKETQYF

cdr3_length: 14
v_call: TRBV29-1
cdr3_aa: CSVVEGYSGNTIYF

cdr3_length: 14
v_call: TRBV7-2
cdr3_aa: CASSPGGPVSAQYF

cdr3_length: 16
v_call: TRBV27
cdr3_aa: CASRRSSGIGTGELFF

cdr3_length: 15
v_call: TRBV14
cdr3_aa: CASSHKQGSSYEQYF

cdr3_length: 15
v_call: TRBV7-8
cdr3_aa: CASSSQTGYNQPQHF

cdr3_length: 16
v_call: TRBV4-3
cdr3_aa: CASSQDSTSGYNEQFF

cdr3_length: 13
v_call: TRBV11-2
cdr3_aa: CASSFSLNTEAFF

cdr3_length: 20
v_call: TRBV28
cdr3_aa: CASSLRGQWSGRALADTQYF

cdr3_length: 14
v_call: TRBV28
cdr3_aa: CASSLSAGRYEQYF